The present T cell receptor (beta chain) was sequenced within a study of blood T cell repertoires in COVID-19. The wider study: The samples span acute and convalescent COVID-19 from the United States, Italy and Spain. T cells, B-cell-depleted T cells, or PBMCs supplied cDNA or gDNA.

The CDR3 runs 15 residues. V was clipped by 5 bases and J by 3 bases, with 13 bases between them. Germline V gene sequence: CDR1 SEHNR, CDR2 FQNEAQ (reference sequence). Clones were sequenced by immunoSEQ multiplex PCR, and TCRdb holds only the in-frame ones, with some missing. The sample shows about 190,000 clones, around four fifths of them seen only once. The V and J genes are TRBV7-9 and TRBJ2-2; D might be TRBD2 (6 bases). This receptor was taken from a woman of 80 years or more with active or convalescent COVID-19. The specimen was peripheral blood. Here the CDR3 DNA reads TGTGCCAGCAGCCCAGGAGGGGTATACACCGGGGAGCTGTTTTTT. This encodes CASSPGGVYTGELFF.